The 8 T cell receptor beta chains below were found in one sample sequenced in a study of T cells in Graves' hyperthyroidism and ophthalmopathy. RNA transcripts yielded amplified TCR beta CDR3 regions. A set of HTBI primers served as the primers for a first-round RT-PCR of the TCR CDR3. TCRdb recomputed calls from the multiplex PCR reads with MiXCR, one row per CDR3 protein. This table has roughly 330,000 distinct CDR3 sequences, around a sixth appearing once. The source material was blood. The receptors derive from a man in his thirties or forties with Graves' hyperthyroidism.

This clonotype was observed many times. The V call is TRBV3-1, the J call TRBJ2-5, with D possibly TRBD2 on 5 matching bases. V was cut by 0 bases and J by 0 bases, with 8 bases left in between. Germline assignment: CDR1 LGHDT and CDR2 YNNKEL (reference sequence). The CDR3 spans 15 residues. Here the CDR3 DNA reads TGTGCCAGCAGCCAAGAGGGAGTCTACCAAGAGACCCAGTACTTC. Encoded protein: CASSQEGVYQETQYF.

The rearrangement joins TRBV28 to TRBJ2-1; 8 nucleotides align to TRBD2. Germline CDR1 is MDHEN and CDR2 is SYDVKM. This CDR3 comprises 13 residues. The trim removed 3 bases at V and 9 bases at J, leaving 4 bases unmatched. Here the CDR3 reads CASSLGLEGEQFF. CDR3 coding DNA: TGTGCCAGCAGTTTGGGACTAGAGGGTGAGCAGTTCTTC.

This clonotype was recorded a few times. The chain combines TRBV28 with TRBJ2-6; D not resolved. Looked up from germline, CDR1 is MDHEN and CDR2 is SYDVKM. The V end was cut by 11 bases, the J end by 3 bases, with 5 bases between. This CDR3 comprises 11 residues. The CDR3 nucleotides read TGTGCCGTGGGTGGGGCCAACGTCCTGACTTTC. As protein: CAVGGANVLTF.

Only a few counts were recorded for this clonotype. This rearrangement joins TRBV19 to TRBJ1-1; D is uncertain. Per the germline V gene, CDR1 is LNHDA and CDR2 is SQIVND (reference sequence). Trimming shortened V by 1 base and J by 8 bases, and 14 bases separated the two germline ends. The CDR3 is 14 amino acids. CDR3 amino acids: CASSIGTGLGEAFF. CDR3 bases: TGTGCCAGTAGTATAGGAACCGGGCTCGGGGAAGCTTTCTTT.

The sample holds one count of this clonotype. A much larger clone sits a single nucleotide away, making a read error possible. CDR3 region: CASSSPFGTLSLIAKNIQYF. CDR3 in DNA: TGTGCCAGCAGTTCACCCTTCGGGACGCTCTCCCTCATAGCCAAAAACATTCAGTACTTC. The chain couples TRBV28 to TRBJ2-4; either TRBD1 or TRBD2 may supply D (5 bases each). The V gene lost 4 bases and the J gene lost 0 bases, with 25 bases spanning the gap. Germline V gives CDR1 MDHEN, CDR2 SYDVKM. CDR3 length equals 20 residues.

This clonotype was seen a few times. This sequence joins TRBV5-5 and TRBJ1-1; tentatively, D is TRBD1 (6 bases). CDR1 SGHKS and CDR2 YYEKEE come from the germline V gene (reference sequence). V lost 2 bases and J lost 1, with 15 bases in between. The CDR3 has 16 amino acids. The CDR3 sequence is CASSFGEGGRNTEAFF. The CDR3 nucleotides read TGTGCCAGCAGCTTTGGGGAAGGGGGGAGGAACACTGAAGCTTTCTTT.

Many counts were recorded for this clonotype. This rearrangement joins TRBV3-1 to TRBJ2-7, with D hard to call. The CDR3 loop spans 14 amino acids. In germline, CDR1 is LGHDT, CDR2 YNNKEL (reference sequence). V lost 4 bases and J lost 5, with 15 bases in between. The CDR3 sequence: CASSPRIEADEQYF. In nucleotides, the CDR3 is TGTGCCAGCAGCCCCCGCATAGAGGCCGACGAGCAGTACTTC.

This clonotype was detected ten times or more. V and J are TRBV7-2 and TRBJ2-1; D ambiguous. The CDR3 extends over 14 amino acids. The germline gives CDR1 SGHTA, CDR2 FQGNSA. V lost 2 bases to trimming and J lost 7 bases, with 12 bases between them. The CDR3 loop is CASSLNEGLNEQFF. CDR3 bases: TGTGCCAGCAGCTTAAACGAAGGGTTAAATGAGCAGTTCTTC. Variable domain in full (rest from reference TRBV7-2 and TRBJ2-1): GAGVSQSPSNKVTEKGKDVELRCDPISGHTALYWYRQSLGQGLEFLIYFQGNSAPDKSGLPSDRFSAERTGGSVSTLTIQRTQQEDSAVYLCASSLNEGLNEQFFGPGTRLTVL.